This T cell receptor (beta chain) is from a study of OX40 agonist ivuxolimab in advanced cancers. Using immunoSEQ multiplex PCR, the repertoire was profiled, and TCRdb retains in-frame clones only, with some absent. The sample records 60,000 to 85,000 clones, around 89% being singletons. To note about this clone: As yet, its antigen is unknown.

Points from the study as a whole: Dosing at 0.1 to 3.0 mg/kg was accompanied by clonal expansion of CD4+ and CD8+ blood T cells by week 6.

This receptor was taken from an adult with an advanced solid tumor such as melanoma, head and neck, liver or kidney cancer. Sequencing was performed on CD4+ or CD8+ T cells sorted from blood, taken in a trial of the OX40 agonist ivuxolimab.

CDR3 bases: TGTGCCAGCTCACCGGGACTTCCTCGAGATACGCAGTATTTT. This codes for CASSPGLPRDTQYF. This chain links TRBV18 with TRBJ2-3; tentatively, D is TRBD2 (6 bases). Germline V lookup: CDR1 KGHSH, CDR2 LQKENI. The CDR3 totals 14 residues. The V and J ends lost 3 bases and 5 bases respectively, with 12 bases between them. The full variable domain, in which reference TRBV18 and TRBJ2-3 provide the parts outside the CDR3, is NAGVMQNPRHLVRRRGQEARLRCSPMKGHSHVYWYRQLPEEGLKFMVYLQKENIIDESGMPKERFSAEFPKEGPSILRIQQVVRGDSAAYFCASSPGLPRDTQYFGPGTRLTVL.